In its sample, the clone carrying this T cell receptor (beta chain) was seen many times. Its specificity is not known. The entry originates in a study of T cells in Graves' hyperthyroidism and ophthalmopathy. The wider study: Peripheral blood was secured at the point of initial diagnosis, before any treatment.

Study results and caveats: Blood samples included most of the expanded thyroid clonotypes exceeding 0.001. Ophthalmopathy and stable hyperthyroidism were told apart by a 13 V-J model.

Trimming took 5 bases from V and 4 from J, leaving 15 bases between them. This CDR3 is 15 amino acids long. Germline values: CDR1 SGHVS, CDR2 FQNEAQ. Diagnoses used clinical symptoms, serum thyroxine and TRAb, thyroid ultrasound and orbital computed tomography. What was amplified from RNA transcripts were TCR beta CDR3 regions. The HTBI set primed first-round TCR CDR3 RT-PCR. TCRdb reprocessed the multiplex PCR reads with MiXCR, giving one entry per CDR3 protein. Among around 600,000 distinct CDR3 sequences listed, approximately 15% were seen once. Sequenced material: blood. The receptor was isolated from a woman aged 18-29 years with Graves' ophthalmopathy. V and J are TRBV7-8 and TRBJ2-1; tentatively, D is TRBD1 (5 bases). The CDR3 region is CASSPQGPLYNEQFF. The DNA of the CDR3 is TGTGCCAGCAGCCCCCAGGGCCCTTTATACAATGAGCAGTTCTTC.